The source of this T cell receptor (beta chain) is a study of cytomegalovirus exposure and HLA in healthy donors. Broader study findings: It was about 150 TCR beta chains that were listed as cytomegalovirus-associated. In an earlier analysis, about 87% or about 30%: the productive usage of most TCR beta V segments.

As to this clone: Its antigen is unknown.

The PCR was carried out with 60 Vbeta primers and 13 Jbeta primers. Clones were sequenced by immunoSEQ multiplex PCR, and TCRdb holds only the in-frame ones, with some missing. The sample shows 180,000 or so clones, roughly 70% of them seen only once. V lost 0 bases to trimming and J lost 0 bases, with 10 bases between them. CDR3 length: 16 residues. Germline loops: CDR1 SGHRS, CDR2 YFSETQ. In nominal health when sampled, donors likely had unrecorded immune exposures nonetheless. The TCR was taken from a male donor in good health and CMV-seronegative. The chain has TRBV5-1 and TRBJ1-3; a weak D match, TRBD1 (5 bases). The sample was PBMCs. The DNA of the CDR3 is TGCGCCAGCAGCTTGGCGGGGGGGAGCTCTGGAAACACCATATATTTT. Encoded protein: CASSLAGGSSGNTIYF. Combining the CDR3 with reference TRBV5-1 and TRBJ1-3 gives the whole variable domain KAGVTQTPRYLIKTRGQQVTLSCSPISGHRSVSWYQQTPGQGLQFLFEYFSETQRNKGNFPGRFSGRQFSNSRSEMNVSTLELGDSALYLCASSLAGGSSGNTIYFGEGSWLTVV.